Following are 25 T cell receptor beta chains from one sample sequenced in a study of shared clonotypes between healthy human individuals. Here immunoSEQ multiplex PCR was the method, and the copy in TCRdb shows in-frame clones only, minus some. In the table there are about 2.4 million clones, 80% to 95% of which are singletons. Material: naive CD4+ T cells from PBMCs. Indicated subset: CD45RA+ positively selected. The source of these receptors is a young man in good health. Some clones in this sample may be carry-over from other donors' samples.

The chain couples TRBV2 to TRBJ2-7, with TRBD1 identical over 9 bases. CDR1 and CDR2 from the germline V gene are SNHLY and FYNNEI. The CDR3 is 13 residues long. Unmatched junction bases numbered 9, after V lost 11 bases and J lost 4 bases. The CDR3 nucleotides read TGTGCCGGTACGGACAGGGGCGTTTACGAGCAGTACTTC. Residues: CAGTDRGVYEQYF.

The chain employs TRBV5-1 and TRBJ2-7, with 10 bases fitting TRBD1. CDR1 is SGHRS and CDR2 is YFSETQ in the germline V gene. J lost 2 bases, V lost 3 bases, and 8 bases had no gene match. The CDR3 is made up of 16 amino acids. The chain's CDR3 is CASSSIGTGVTYEQYF. The CDR3 nucleotides read TGCGCCAGCAGCTCGATCGGGACAGGGGTTACCTACGAGCAGTACTTC.

The chain recombines TRBV28 with TRBJ1-2, with TRBD1 as a possible D gene (6 bases). Per germline, CDR1 MDHEN and CDR2 SYDVKM. The CDR3 extends over 15 amino acids. Trimming took off 6 bases at V and 6 bases at J, with 20 bases between the two ends. In nucleotides, the CDR3 is TGTGCCAGCAGAACCCTAGGGGGTGTTTTTGATGGCTACACCTTC. As protein: CASRTLGGVFDGYTF.

J is TRBJ2-7 and V is TRBV4-2; D is unclear. This CDR3 spans 16 amino acids. V was shortened by 0 bases and J by 2 bases, with 14 bases between the two germline ends. Germline CDR1 is LGHNA and CDR2 is YNFKEQ. Here the CDR3 DNA reads TGTGCCAGCAGCCAAGATCTTGGGTCATTCACCTACGAGCAGTACTTC. It translates to CASSQDLGSFTYEQYF.

To note about this clone: The identical CDR3 is also encoded by other nucleotide sequences in the sample. The V and J genes are TRBV6-6 and TRBJ1-2; no definite D call. CDR1 MNHNY and CDR2 SVGAGI come from the germline V gene (reference sequence). This CDR3 has 12 amino acids. V dropped 0 bases and J dropped 4 bases, with 3 bases sitting between them. CDR3 region: CASSYSRYGYTF. DNA for the CDR3: TGTGCCAGCAGTTACTCCCGCTATGGCTACACCTTC.

V and J are TRBV30 and TRBJ2-1; D is ambiguous. Per germline, CDR1 GTSNPN and CDR2 SVGIG (reference sequence). This CDR3 spans 11 amino acids. With 0 bases removed from V and 12 bases from J, the gap between germline ends came to 9 bases. The CDR3 sequence is CAWSVAQWQFF. The CDR3 bases are TGTGCCTGGAGTGTAGCCCAGTGGCAGTTCTTC.

The chain couples TRBV5-1 to TRBJ2-7; TRBD2 aligns across 8 bases. From germline, CDR1 is SGHRS and CDR2 YFSETQ. With 0 bases clipped from V and 5 bases from J, the junction kept 13 bases outside the gene matches. The CDR3 totals 17 residues. The CDR3 DNA sequence: TGCGCCAGCAGCTTGGGAGCTGGAGCGGGAGTAGGGGACGAGCAGTACTTC. This codes for CASSLGAGAGVGDEQYF.

The chain couples TRBV9 to TRBJ2-3; 8 bases are a match to TRBD1. The CDR3 has 14 amino acids. The germline gives CDR1 SGDLS, CDR2 YYNGEE. V was pared by 3 bases and J by 3 bases, with 3 bases of the junction left unmatched. The CDR3 DNA reads as TGTGCCAGCAGCGGACAGGGGTATACAGATACGCAGTATTTT. Protein product: CASSGQGYTDTQYF.

The chain has TRBV28 and TRBJ1-5; D uncertain. The CDR3 length is 11 residues. Germline CDR1 is MDHEN and CDR2 is SYDVKM. V lost 4 bases to trimming and J lost 7 bases, with 5 bases between them. The CDR3 DNA is TGTGCCAGCAGTTCCGCCCAGCCCCAGCATTTT. This sequence encodes CASSSAQPQHF. Combining the CDR3 with reference TRBV28 and TRBJ1-5 gives the whole variable domain DVKVTQSSRYLVKRTGEKVFLECVQDMDHENMFWYRQDPGLGLRLIYFSYDVKMKEKGDIPEGYSVSREKKERFSLILESASTNQTSMYLCASSSAQPQHFGDGTRLSIL.

This clone came up once. The chain joins TRBV7-9 to TRBJ2-7; 7 bases match TRBD1. The ends lost 7 bases at V and 3 bases at J; junction bases unmatched: 6. The CDR3 consists of 13 residues. In germline, CDR1 is SEHNR, CDR2 FQNEAQ (reference sequence). The CDR3 protein is CASNWDRDYEQYF. The DNA of the CDR3 is TGTGCCAGCAATTGGGACAGAGACTACGAGCAGTACTTC.

In regard to this clone: Other DNA sequences in this specimen translate into the identical CDR3. The CDR3 loop is CASSPPGPLNTEAFF. CDR3 nucleotides: TGTGCCAGCTCACCCCCTGGCCCCCTGAACACTGAAGCTTTCTTT. The rearrangement links TRBV18 to TRBJ1-1; D is unclear. Germline V gene lookup returns CDR1 KGHSH and CDR2 LQKENI. The CDR3 has 15 amino acids. The germline V and J ends were trimmed by 3 bases and 0 bases, with 11 bases remaining between them.

This CDR3 is CASSFTFMERVSDTQYF. As DNA, the CDR3 is TGCGCCAGCAGCTTTACCTTCATGGAGCGCGTGTCAGATACGCAGTATTTT. The J gene is TRBJ2-3, the V gene TRBV5-1, with D uncertain. Germline lookup yields CDR1 SGHRS and CDR2 YFSETQ. Trimming cost V 2 bases and J 4 bases, with 20 bases left between them. The CDR3 consists of 17 residues.

This sequence joins TRBV18 and TRBJ1-2; TRBD1 agrees at 10 bases. The CDR3 is 15 amino acids. The germline V gene has CDR1 KGHSH and CDR2 LQKENI. J was trimmed by 1 base and V by 3 bases; bases with no gene match: 2. The CDR3 sequence: CASSPGTGVNYGYTF. CDR3 nucleotide sequence: TGTGCCAGCTCACCCGGGACAGGGGTTAACTATGGCTACACCTTC.

Remarks on this clone: The same CDR3 arises from other DNA sequences in this sample as well. This chain uses TRBV11-3 with TRBJ2-1; a weak D match, TRBD1 (6 bases). Germline values: CDR1 SGHNT, CDR2 YENEEA. Trimming shortened V by 1 base and J by 2 bases, and 6 bases separated the two germline ends. CDR3 length equals 14 residues. CDR3 sequence: CASSLGGPYNEQFF. CDR3 in DNA: TGTGCCAGCAGCTTAGGGGGGCCCTACAATGAGCAGTTCTTC.

This chain links TRBV28 with TRBJ1-5; 7 bases match TRBD1. Germline V gene sequence: CDR1 MDHEN, CDR2 SYDVKM. The CDR3 contains 13 residues. V dropped 10 bases and J dropped 4; count of bases not matched to a gene: 7. CDR3: CATPGGWNQPQHF. The CDR3 nucleotides read TGTGCCACCCCAGGGGGGTGGAATCAGCCCCAGCATTTT.

The chain's CDR3 is CASSSQTGIYGYTF. CDR3 bases: TGTGCCAGCAGTTCCCAGACAGGGATCTATGGCTACACCTTC. The chain is built from TRBV28 and TRBJ1-2; 7 bases map to TRBD1. The CDR3 runs 14 residues. V gave up 4 bases and J gave up 4 bases; unmatched junction bases: 6. CDR1 and CDR2 (germline): MDHEN, SYDVKM.

The chain links TRBV6-6 to TRBJ1-3; perhaps TRBD1 as D (6 bases). The CDR3 spans 16 residues. The V end lost 2 bases, the J end lost 3 bases, and 14 bases lay between the germline ends. Germline V gene data show CDR1 as MNHNY and CDR2 as SVGAGI (reference sequence). Written as DNA, the CDR3 is TGTGCCAGCAGTTACCAGGCAGGGGCTAGTGGAAACACCATATATTTT. It translates to CASSYQAGASGNTIYF.

The rearrangement uses TRBV6-1 and TRBJ2-7; 7 positions agree with TRBD1. The germline gives CDR1 MNHNS, CDR2 SASEGT. Trimming removed 4 bases from V and 7 bases from J; junction bases left unmatched: 10. The CDR3 length is 14 residues. The CDR3 is CASSGQGSPGEQYF. CDR3 in DNA: TGTGCCAGCAGTGGACAGGGTTCCCCGGGGGAGCAGTACTTC.

This clone was counted between two and nine times. The rearrangement uses TRBV7-7 and TRBJ2-2; 8 positions match TRBD1. V lost 5 bases and J lost 2; bases outside the gene matches: 7. This CDR3 has 16 amino acids. Germline CDR1 is SSHAT and CDR2 is FNYEAQ (reference sequence). CDR3 nucleotides: TGTGCCAGCAGCCATGGGACAGGACATAACACCGGGGAGCTGTTTTTT. Protein: CASSHGTGHNTGELFF.

The chain carries TRBV18 and TRBJ2-5, with D unresolved. V was cut by 0 bases and J by 1 base, with 15 bases left in between. CDR3 length equals 17 residues. Germline-derived CDR1 and CDR2 are KGHSH and LQKENI. CDR3 sequence reads: CASSPPGSPDFQETQYF. The CDR3 DNA is TGTGCCAGCTCACCACCTGGGTCCCCCGACTTCCAAGAGACCCAGTACTTC.

This clone was picked up one time. J is TRBJ1-4 and V is TRBV28, with D maybe TRBD1 (6 bases). The CDR3 covers 13 residues. Germline lookup yields CDR1 MDHEN and CDR2 SYDVKM. The V and J ends lost 6 bases and 8 bases respectively, with 13 bases between them. CDR3 in amino acids: CASSSNDREKLFF. Written as DNA, the CDR3 is TGTGCCAGCAGCTCTAATGACAGGGAAAAACTGTTTTTT.

This chain joins TRBV4-3 and TRBJ2-2; TRBD2 matches at 10 bases. With 8 bases clipped from V and 0 bases from J, the junction kept 6 bases outside the gene matches. The V gene's germline CDR1 is LGHNA and CDR2 YSLEER. This CDR3 is 16 amino acids long. CDR3 coding DNA: TGCGCCAGCTCCAGCGGGAGGGCCCCGAACACCGGGGAGCTGTTTTTT. This encodes CASSSGRAPNTGELFF.

With respect to this clone: The sample contains more than one DNA sequence encoding this CDR3. The chain carries TRBV18 and TRBJ2-3; unclear D gene. CDR1 and CDR2 from the germline V gene are KGHSH and LQKENI. The CDR3 is 12 amino acids. V was clipped by 1 base and J by 5 bases, with 4 bases between them. CDR3 protein: CASSPRLDTQYF. The CDR3 coding sequence is TGTGCCAGCTCACCACGTTTAGATACGCAGTATTTT. Drawing the rest from reference TRBV18 and TRBJ2-3, the complete variable domain is NAGVMQNPRHLVRRRGQEARLRCSPMKGHSHVYWYRQLPEEGLKFMVYLQKENIIDESGMPKERFSAEFPKEGPSILRIQQVVRGDSAAYFCASSPRLDTQYFGPGTRLTVL.

The chain joins TRBV6-4 to TRBJ2-7; TRBD2 aligns across 7 bases. With V trimmed by 5 bases and J by 7 bases, 11 bases remained unmatched. This CDR3 spans 14 amino acids. In germline, CDR1 is MRHNA, CDR2 SNTAGT. The chain's CDR3 is CASSPDRSAGEQYF. In DNA form, the CDR3 reads TGTGCCAGCAGTCCCGATCGATCAGCGGGGGAGCAGTACTTC.

This chain connects TRBV30 to TRBJ2-2; D ambiguous. From germline, CDR1 is GTSNPN and CDR2 SVGIG (reference sequence). This CDR3 has 15 amino acids. The V gene lost 0 bases and the J gene lost 3 bases, with 11 bases spanning the gap. CDR3 amino acids: CAWSVLSRDTGELFF. In DNA, the CDR3 is TGTGCCTGGAGTGTTTTGAGTAGGGACACCGGGGAGCTGTTTTTT.